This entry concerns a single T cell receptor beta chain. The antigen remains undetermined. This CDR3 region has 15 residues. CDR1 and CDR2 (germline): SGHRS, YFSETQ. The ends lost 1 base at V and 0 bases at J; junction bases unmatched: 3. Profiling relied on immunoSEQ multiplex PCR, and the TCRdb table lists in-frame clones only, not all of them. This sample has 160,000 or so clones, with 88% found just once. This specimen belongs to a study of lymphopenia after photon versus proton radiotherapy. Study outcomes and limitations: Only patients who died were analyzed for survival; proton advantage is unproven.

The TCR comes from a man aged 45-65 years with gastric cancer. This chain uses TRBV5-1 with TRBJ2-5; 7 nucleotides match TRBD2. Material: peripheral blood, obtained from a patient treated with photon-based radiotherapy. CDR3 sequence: CASSLWLADQETQYF. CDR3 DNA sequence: TGCGCCAGCAGCTTGTGGCTAGCGGACCAAGAGACCCAGTACTTC.